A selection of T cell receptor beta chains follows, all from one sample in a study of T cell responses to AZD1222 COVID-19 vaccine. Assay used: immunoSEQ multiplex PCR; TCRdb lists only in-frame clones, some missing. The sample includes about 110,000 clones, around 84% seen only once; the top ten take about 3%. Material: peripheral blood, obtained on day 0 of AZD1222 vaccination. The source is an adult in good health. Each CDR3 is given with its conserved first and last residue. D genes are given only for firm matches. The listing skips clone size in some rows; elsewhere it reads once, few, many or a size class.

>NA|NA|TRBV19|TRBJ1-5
TGTGCCAGTAGTATAGAAAAAGGAGCCTCGGGCCAGCCCCAGCATTTT
CASSIEKGASGQPQHF
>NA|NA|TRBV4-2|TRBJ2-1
TGTGCCAGCAGCCAAGATTTTCACGCGAGCTCCTACAATGAGCAGTTCTTC
CASSQDFHASSYNEQFF
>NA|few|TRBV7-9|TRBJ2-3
TGTGCCAGCAGTCAAGCGGGCAGGACGGATACGCAGTATTTT
CASSQAGRTDTQYF
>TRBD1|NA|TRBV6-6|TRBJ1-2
TGTGCCAGCAGTACCGGACAGGCCTATGGCTACACCTTC
CASSTGQAYGYTF
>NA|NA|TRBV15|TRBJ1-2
TGTGCCACCAGCAGAGATGGGGGGGATGGCTACACCTTC
CATSRDGGDGYTF
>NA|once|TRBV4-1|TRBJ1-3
TGCGCCAGCAGCCAAGATCCGGGGTTGGCTGGAAACACCATATATTTT
CASSQDPGLAGNTIYF
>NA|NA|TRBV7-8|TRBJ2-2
TGTGCCAGCAGCTTAAAGGGCATAGGCGGGGAGCTGTTTTTT
CASSLKGIGGELFF
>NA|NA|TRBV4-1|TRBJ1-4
TGCGCCAGCAGCCGCTCAGGTGAAAAACTGTTTTTT
CASSRSGEKLFF
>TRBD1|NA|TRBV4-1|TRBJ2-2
TGCGCCAGCAGCCAAGAGGCACAGGGGTCCACCGGGGAGCTGTTTTTT
CASSQEAQGSTGELFF
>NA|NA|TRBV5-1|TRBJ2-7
TGCGCCAGCAGCCCGGGGACTGCCCGGCACGAGCAGTACTTC
CASSPGTARHEQYF
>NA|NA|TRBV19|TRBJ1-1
TGTGCCAGTAGTCCCCAGACAGCACTGAACACTGAAGCTTTCTTT
CASSPQTALNTEAFF
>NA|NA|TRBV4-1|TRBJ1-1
TGCGCCAGCAGCCGGGGTTCTGAAGCTTTCTTT
CASSRGSEAFF
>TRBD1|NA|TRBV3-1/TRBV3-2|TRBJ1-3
TGTGCCAGCAGCCGGACACAGGGGACCTCTGGAAACACCATATATTTT
CASSRTQGTSGNTIYF
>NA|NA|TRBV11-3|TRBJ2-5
TGTGCCAGCAGCTCAGGGGAGAGAGAGACCCAGTACTTC
CASSSGERETQYF
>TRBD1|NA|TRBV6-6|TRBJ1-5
TGTGCCAGCAGTTCGGACAGGGGGCGCGGAAATCAGCCCCAGCATTTT
CASSSDRGRGNQPQHF